The 13 T cell receptor beta chains below were found in one sample sequenced in a study of T cell clonotyping in hematopoietic cell transplantation (dated by TCRdb to the early 2020s). The sample's time point, from its label and the paper: 100 days after allo-HCT. The method behind the library was the immunoSEQ multiplex PCR assay. As stored in TCRdb, this immuneACCESS dataset retains in-frame rearrangements with V and J assigned. A fraction of the clones does not appear; measured against another copy, unresolved V genes explain less than half of the discrepancy, and the remainder lacks a known reason. The table for this sample lists 6,000 to 9,000 clones; approximately 87% of them were counted only once. The ten largest clones capture less than 7% of the sample. The starting material was PBMCs, obtained 100 days after allogeneic stem cell transplant. These receptors all stem from a male patient in his fifties who had an allogeneic stem cell transplant from a related donor, so the T cells may come from the graft donor. Some clones in this sample may be carry-over from other donors' samples.

A few counts support this clone. The genes are TRBV29-1 and TRBJ2-5; 11 bases agree with TRBD2. Germline V gene sequence: CDR1 SQVTM, CDR2 ANQGSEA. The CDR3 loop spans 17 amino acids. With V trimmed by 1 base and J by 5 bases, 12 bases remained unmatched. This CDR3 reads CSVEGLAGGRGYETQYF. CDR3 in DNA: TGCAGCGTTGAAGGGCTAGCGGGGGGCCGGGGTTATGAGACCCAGTACTTC. Full variable domain (rest looked up from reference TRBV29-1 and TRBJ2-5): SAVISQKPSRDICQRGTSLTIQCQVDSQVTMMFWYRQQPGQSLTLIATANQGSEATYESGFVIDKFPISRPNLTFSTLTVSNMSPEDSSIYLCSVEGLAGGRGYETQYFGPGTRLLVL.

The chain carries TRBV7-2 and TRBJ1-5, with D possibly being TRBD1 (6 bases). Trimming cost V 3 bases and J 1 base, with 13 bases left between them. The germline CDR1 and CDR2 sequences are SGHTA and FQGNSA. This CDR3 is 16 amino acids long. The CDR3 sequence is CASSLHSRGSNQPQHF. Written as DNA, the CDR3 is TGTGCCAGCAGCTTGCACTCGAGGGGGAGCAATCAGCCCCAGCATTTT. The variable domain in full, with the rest retrieved from reference TRBV7-2 and TRBJ1-5, is GAGVSQSPSNKVTEKGKDVELRCDPISGHTALYWYRQSLGQGLEFLIYFQGNSAPDKSGLPSDRFSAERTGGSVSTLTIQRTQQEDSAVYLCASSLHSRGSNQPQHFGDGTRLSIL.

The chain joins TRBV2 to TRBJ2-5; 7 nucleotides align to TRBD1. The better agreement between TRBJ2-7 and the DNA end casts doubt on the J call. The CDR3 runs 15 residues. The germline V gene has CDR1 SNHLY and CDR2 FYNNEI. Written as DNA, the CDR3 is TGTGCCAGCAGTGAACCGACAGGGTATCTCGACGAGCAGTACTTC. As protein: CASSEPTGYLDEQYF.

The sample holds a few counts of this clone. The rearrangement uses TRBV2 and TRBJ1-4; unclear D gene. Germline V gene data show CDR1 as SNHLY and CDR2 as FYNNEI. The CDR3 spans 15 residues. Between the trimmed V and J ends, which lost 7 bases and 0 bases, there was a span of 12 bases. The CDR3: CASTLVGATNEKLFF. Written as DNA, the CDR3 is TGTGCCAGCACATTGGTGGGCGCAACTAATGAAAAACTGTTTTTT.

V usage is TRBV19 and J usage is TRBJ2-7, with 7 bases identical to TRBD1. CDR1 and CDR2 (germline): LNHDA, SQIVND (reference sequence). The trim removed 2 bases at V and 3 bases at J, leaving 7 bases unmatched. The CDR3 has 15 residues. The CDR3 DNA is TGTGCCAGTAGTATATTCGGGACAGCAGACTACGAGCAGTACTTC. Protein: CASSIFGTADYEQYF.

J is TRBJ2-7 and V is TRBV7-8; 11 positions match TRBD2. V lost 4 bases and J lost 0; bases outside the gene matches: 11. Germline-derived CDR1 and CDR2 are SGHVS and FQNEAQ. The CDR3 consists of 18 residues. CDR3 DNA sequence: TGTGCCAGCAGCTACTCGGGACTAGCGGTCTCAAGCTCCTACGAGCAGTACTTC. Its protein product is CASSYSGLAVSSSYEQYF.

This chain connects TRBV2 to TRBJ1-1; D unclear. CDR3 length: 14 amino acids. Germline CDR1 is SNHLY and CDR2 is FYNNEI. V was trimmed by 5 bases and J by 1 base, leaving 11 bases between them. CDR3 coding DNA: TGTGCCAGCAGTACTCGGGGAGCGAACACTGAAGCTTTCTTT. Protein: CASSTRGANTEAFF.

J is TRBJ2-7 and V is TRBV28; D gene uncertain. The CDR3 spans 12 residues. Trimming stripped 1 base from V and 5 bases from J, with 6 bases between. The V gene's germline CDR1 is MDHEN and CDR2 SYDVKM. The CDR3 DNA sequence: TGTGCCAGCAGTTTATTTATTGACGAGCAGTACTTC. It specifies CASSLFIDEQYF. The whole variable domain, remainder taken from reference TRBV28 and TRBJ2-7, is DVKVTQSSRYLVKRTGEKVFLECVQDMDHENMFWYRQDPGLGLRLIYFSYDVKMKEKGDIPEGYSVSREKKERFSLILESASTNQTSMYLCASSLFIDEQYFGPGTRLTVT.

This clone came up once. The chain combines TRBV30 with TRBJ1-2, with D unresolved. Germline loops: CDR1 GTSNPN, CDR2 SVGIG (reference sequence). This CDR3 region has 14 residues. Between the trimmed V and J ends, which lost 4 bases and 1 base, there was a span of 13 bases. CDR3 region: CAWKSRRNNYGYTF. For the CDR3, the DNA is TGTGCCTGGAAATCCCGCAGAAATAACTATGGCTACACCTTC.

V gene TRBV14 combines with J gene TRBJ2-3; 11 bases are shared with TRBD2. Germline lookup yields CDR1 SGHDN and CDR2 FVKESK. J gave up 2 bases and V 4 bases, and 2 bases lay outside the gene matches. The CDR3 sequence is 15 residues long. In DNA form, the CDR3 reads TGTGCCAGCAGCCCACTAGCGGGGGTCACAGATACGCAGTATTTT. Residues: CASSPLAGVTDTQYF.

The V gene is TRBV30, the J gene TRBJ1-1; D remains unclear. Trimming removed 0 bases at V and 5 bases at J, with 7 bases between. Germline V gives CDR1 GTSNPN, CDR2 SVGIG (reference sequence). The CDR3 extends over 12 amino acids. The CDR3 spells CAWSVSGTEAFF. The DNA of the CDR3 is TGTGCCTGGAGTGTATCTGGGACTGAAGCTTTCTTT.

This chain links TRBV9 with TRBJ2-7, with TRBD2 matching 10 bases. Trimming cost V 4 bases and J 4 bases; bases outside gene matches: 8. The CDR3 sequence is 15 residues long. The germline V gene has CDR1 SGDLS and CDR2 YYNGEE. The CDR3 sequence: CASSMQAGGPYEQYF. The DNA of the CDR3 is TGTGCCAGCAGCATGCAAGCGGGAGGGCCGTACGAGCAGTACTTC.

This clone was found once. The chain couples TRBV19 to TRBJ2-2; 7 nucleotides align to TRBD2. The V segment lost 5 bases and the J segment 5 bases; nucleotides outside the gene matches: 8. The germline V gene has CDR1 LNHDA and CDR2 SQIVND (reference sequence). The CDR3 covers 15 residues. CDR3 sequence reads: CASSPSTGRTGELFF. In DNA, the CDR3 is TGTGCCAGTAGTCCTTCCACCGGGAGGACCGGGGAGCTGTTTTTT.